The 12 T cell receptor beta chains below all came from one sample that was sequenced in a study of blood T cell repertoires in COVID-19. Sequencing used immunoSEQ multiplex PCR; TCRdb keeps in-frame clones, though not all of them. The profile shows about 240,000 clones, 86% of them singletons. Sequencing was carried out using PBMCs or T cells enriched from blood (not recorded which). Receptors originate from a middle-aged woman with acute COVID-19.

The CDR3 spells CASSELLSYNEQFF. The CDR3 DNA is TGCGCCAGCAGTGAACTACTGTCCTACAATGAGCAGTTCTTC. The chain couples TRBV10-1 to TRBJ2-1; D gene uncertain. The CDR3 is made up of 14 amino acids. The V gene's germline CDR1 is WNHNN and CDR2 SYGVQD (reference sequence). V lost 3 bases to trimming and J lost 1 base, with 7 bases between them.

V gene TRBV5-1 combines with J gene TRBJ1-1; D gene uncertain. Germline-derived CDR1 and CDR2 are SGHRS and YFSETQ. V was clipped by 4 bases and J by 0 bases, with 13 bases between them. This CDR3 contains 15 residues. As DNA, the CDR3 is TGCGCCAGCAGCCTTCCGCGAGATATGAACACTGAAGCTTTCTTT. Protein sequence: CASSLPRDMNTEAFF.

V is TRBV7-2 and J is TRBJ2-1; D gene uncertain. The germline V gene has CDR1 SGHTA and CDR2 FQGNSA. There are 14 residues in the CDR3. The V end lost 1 base, the J end lost 7 bases, and 11 bases lay between the germline ends. The CDR3 DNA follows: TGTGCCAGCAGCTTAGATTCCGGCGGTAATGAGCAGTTCTTC. It translates to CASSLDSGGNEQFF.

This chain connects TRBV12-3 or TRBV12-4 to TRBJ2-1; 8 bases match TRBD1. After removal of 7 bases from V and 4 bases from J, the junction contained 3 bases not matched to a gene. The CDR3 is 13 residues long. CDR3 in amino acids: CASTRDRYNEQFF. The CDR3 coding sequence is TGTGCCAGCACCAGGGACAGGTACAATGAGCAGTTCTTC.

The chain has TRBV7-9 and TRBJ2-7; 7 bases agree with TRBD1. V trimming: 1 base; J trimming: 2 bases; junction bases outside the gene matches: 2. The CDR3 is 14 amino acids. Germline CDR1 is SEHNR and CDR2 is FQNEAQ (reference sequence). CDR3 DNA sequence: TGTGCCAGCAGCTTAGGTACAGGGGCCTACGAGCAGTACTTC. Its protein product is CASSLGTGAYEQYF.

The chain carries TRBV5-4 and TRBJ2-7; TRBD2 might be the D (5 bases). The CDR3 spans 14 residues. Trimming stripped 7 bases from V and 0 bases from J, with 14 bases between. CDR1 is SGHNT, CDR2 YYREEE, per germline (reference sequence). This CDR3 is CASRQERNSYEQYF. The CDR3 DNA is TGTGCCAGCCGGCAAGAGCGGAACTCCTACGAGCAGTACTTC.

The rearrangement links TRBV6-1 to TRBJ2-5; 10 bases agree with TRBD1. The CDR3 has 17 amino acids. The junction had 13 bases not matched to a gene; V was cut back by 4 bases and J by 5 bases. Germline lookup yields CDR1 MNHNS and CDR2 SASEGT. This CDR3 reads CASSVSPGQGIGETQYF. As DNA, the CDR3 is TGTGCCAGCAGTGTTTCGCCGGGACAGGGGATTGGGGAGACCCAGTACTTC.

The chain joins TRBV30 to TRBJ1-2; D unresolved. The CDR3 length is 12 residues. The germline gives CDR1 GTSNPN, CDR2 SVGIG (reference sequence). V dropped 8 bases and J dropped 9 bases, with 19 bases sitting between them. This CDR3 reads CAAAVASDSYTF. In DNA form, the CDR3 reads TGTGCCGCTGCGGTGGCCAGCGATAGCTACACCTTC.

V and J are TRBV9 and TRBJ1-4, with D perhaps matching TRBD1 (6 bases). This CDR3 contains 14 residues. The ends were cut back, 2 bases at V and 3 bases at J, with 8 bases in the middle. Per the germline V gene, CDR1 is SGDLS and CDR2 is YYNGEE. CDR3: CASSVSGANEKLFF. CDR3 DNA: TGTGCCAGCAGCGTTTCAGGGGCTAATGAAAAACTGTTTTTT. The variable domain in full, completed from reference TRBV9 and TRBJ1-4, reads DSGVTQTPKHLITATGQRVTLRCSPRSGDLSVYWYQQSLDQGLQFLIQYYNGEERAKGNILERFSAQQFPDLHSELNLSSLELGDSALYFCASSVSGANEKLFFGSGTQLSVL.

This chain uses TRBV2 with TRBJ2-7; D possibly corresponds to TRBD2 (5 bases). The CDR3 is 13 amino acids. V dropped 6 bases and J dropped 3 bases, with 12 bases sitting between them. CDR1 and CDR2 from the germline V gene are SNHLY and FYNNEI. The CDR3 here is CASSEGINYEQYF. Written as DNA, the CDR3 is TGTGCCAGCAGCGAGGGTATTAACTACGAGCAGTACTTC.

The rearrangement links TRBV6-5 to TRBJ2-2; unclear D gene. V was clipped by 5 bases and J by 6 bases, with 13 bases between them. Germline assignment: CDR1 MNHEY and CDR2 SVGAGI. This CDR3 has 14 amino acids. CDR3 nucleotides: TGTGCCAGCAGTCGTAACCGACATTCCGGGGAGCTGTTTTTT. It specifies CASSRNRHSGELFF.

CDR3 bases: TGCAGCGCTGTGACAGGGGCAAATCAGCCCCAGCATTTT. Amino acid sequence: CSAVTGANQPQHF. The rearrangement uses TRBV29-1 and TRBJ1-5; 8 bases fit TRBD1. Losses at the gene ends were 7 bases for V and 4 bases for J; bases not matched to a gene: 6. Per the germline V gene, CDR1 is SQVTM and CDR2 is ANQGSEA. The CDR3 spans 13 residues. The full variable domain, with the rest looked up from reference TRBV29-1 and TRBJ1-5, is SAVISQKPSRDICQRGTSLTIQCQVDSQVTMMFWYRQQPGQSLTLIATANQGSEATYESGFVIDKFPISRPNLTFSTLTVSNMSPEDSSIYLCSAVTGANQPQHFGDGTRLSIL.